The clone carrying this T cell receptor (beta chain) was picked up a small number of times. These data originate in a study of cytomegalovirus exposure and HLA in healthy donors. With 60 Vbeta and 13 Jbeta primers, the PCR was carried out. Assay: immunoSEQ multiplex PCR; the TCRdb copy retains only in-frame clones and omits some. The sample lists around 100,000 clones, around 80% seen once, with 4% to 5.5% in the top ten. This clonotype was sampled from a male donor in good health and CMV-seropositive. The sequencing input was PBMCs.

The CDR3 loop reads CASSSLTSGISTDTQYF. The CDR3, as DNA: TGTGCCAGCAGCTCCCTGACTAGCGGTATTAGCACAGATACGCAGTATTTT. The chain has TRBV7-9 and TRBJ2-3; 9 bases match TRBD2. This CDR3 is 17 amino acids long. The junction had 8 bases not matched to a gene; V was cut back by 4 bases and J by 0 bases. Germline V gene data show CDR1 as SEHNR and CDR2 as FQNEAQ (reference sequence). Full variable domain (outside the CDR3, taken from reference TRBV7-9 and TRBJ2-3): DTGVSQNPRHKITKRGQNVTFRCDPISEHNRLYWYRQTLGQGPEFLTYFQNEAQLEKSRLLSDRFSAERPKGSFSTLEIQRTEQGDSAMYLCASSSLTSGISTDTQYFGPGTRLTVL.